These 18 T cell receptor beta chains share one sample of origin, sequenced in a study of OX40 agonist ivuxolimab in advanced cancers. The method was immunoSEQ multiplex PCR; TCRdb's version includes in-frame clones alone and lacks a portion of them. The data contain approximately 35,000 clones, about 80% of them singletons. Sequencing was performed on CD4+ or CD8+ T cells sorted from blood, taken in a trial of the OX40 agonist ivuxolimab. These receptors originate from an adult with an advanced solid tumor such as melanoma, head and neck, liver or kidney cancer.

This clone came up a few times. The chain carries TRBV5-6 and TRBJ1-2, with D unclear. The CDR3 runs 14 residues. Trimming cost V 1 base and J 4 bases, with 11 bases left between them. CDR1 SGHDT and CDR2 YYEEEE come from the germline V gene. The DNA for the CDR3 is TGTGCCAGCAGCTTGTTAGTTACTTTCTATGGCTACACCTTC. Translating gives CASSLLVTFYGYTF.

V usage is TRBV18 and J usage is TRBJ2-5; D is possibly TRBD1 or TRBD2 (6 bases each). The CDR3 sequence is 15 residues long. Germline V gene sequence: CDR1 KGHSH, CDR2 LQKENI. Trimming left V 3 bases short and J 2 bases short, with 13 bases between. The chain's CDR3 is CASSPTGDTQETQYF. The CDR3, as DNA: TGTGCCAGCTCACCTACGGGGGACACACAAGAGACCCAGTACTTC.

The V call is TRBV19, the J call TRBJ1-2, with D uncertain. Trimming left V 6 bases short and J 0 bases short, with 11 bases between. CDR1 is LNHDA, CDR2 SQIVND, per germline (reference sequence). This CDR3 contains 14 residues. DNA of the CDR3: TGTGCCAGTAGGAAGGATAGGACTAACTATGGCTACACCTTC. Translation gives CASRKDRTNYGYTF.

A few counts support this clone. V gene TRBV18 combines with J gene TRBJ1-4; TRBD1 matches 7 bases. Germline values: CDR1 KGHSH, CDR2 LQKENI. The CDR3 has 16 residues. The ends lost 6 bases at V and 5 bases at J; junction bases unmatched: 12. The CDR3 nucleotides read TGTGCCAGCTCCCTCACGACAGGGTTCGGGAATGAAAAACTGTTTTTT. Its translation: CASSLTTGFGNEKLFF.

The chain joins TRBV5-4 to TRBJ1-6; the D is unclear. CDR1 SGHNT and CDR2 YYREEE come from the germline V gene (reference sequence). The CDR3 contains 14 residues. The V gene lost 4 bases and the J gene lost 9 bases, with 14 bases spanning the gap. As DNA, the CDR3 is TGTGCCAGCAGCCTCCCACAGTCCGGTTCACCCCTCCACTTT. It specifies CASSLPQSGSPLHF.

The chain uses TRBV5-6 and TRBJ1-3, with a possible D match to TRBD1 (6 bases). Germline CDR1 is SGHDT and CDR2 is YYEEEE. V lost 6 bases, J lost 0 bases, and 13 bases lay in between. The CDR3 extends over 15 amino acids. This CDR3 reads CASKPRGRSGNTIYF. In nucleotides, the CDR3 is TGTGCCAGCAAACCCAGGGGCCGCTCTGGAAACACCATATATTTT. Supplemented by reference TRBV5-6 and TRBJ1-3, the full variable domain reads DAGVTQSPTHLIKTRGQQVTLRCSPKSGHDTVSWYQQALGQGPQFIFQYYEEEERQRGNFPDRFSGHQFPNYSSELNVNALLLGDSALYLCASKPRGRSGNTIYFGEGSWLTVV.

The V call is TRBV18, the J call TRBJ2-3, with TRBD1 matching over 7 bases. CDR1 and CDR2 from the germline V gene are KGHSH and LQKENI. The CDR3 length is 15 residues. Losses at the gene ends were 4 bases for V and 2 bases for J; bases not matched to a gene: 6. CDR3: CASSLGTADTDTQYF. The CDR3 nucleotides read TGTGCCAGCTCACTAGGGACAGCGGACACAGATACGCAGTATTTT.

This chain links TRBV2 with TRBJ1-1, with 8 bases lining up with TRBD1. This CDR3 has 18 amino acids. The ends lost 5 bases at V and 0 bases at J; junction bases unmatched: 14. The germline V gene encodes CDR1 SNHLY and CDR2 FYNNEI. The CDR3 spells CASSLVRQGLSMNTEAFF. DNA of the CDR3: TGTGCCAGCAGTTTAGTTAGACAGGGGCTTTCCATGAACACTGAAGCTTTCTTT.

J is TRBJ1-2 and V is TRBV5-1; D unclear. The V and J ends lost 2 bases and 5 bases respectively, with 10 bases between them. Germline V lookup: CDR1 SGHRS, CDR2 YFSETQ. The CDR3 is made up of 13 amino acids. The CDR3 loop is CASSLSSSYGYTF. The CDR3 DNA is TGCGCCAGCAGCTTATCCAGCTCTTATGGCTACACCTTC.

The chain couples TRBV27 to TRBJ1-6, with D perhaps matching TRBD1 (5 bases). In germline, CDR1 is MNHEY, CDR2 SMNVEV (reference sequence). There are 16 residues in the CDR3. V lost 3 bases and J 0 bases, leaving 9 bases between the germline ends. CDR3 coding DNA: TGTGCCAGCAGTTTTGGGGGTTCCTCCTATAATTCACCCCTCCACTTT. The encoded protein is CASSFGGSSYNSPLHF.

CDR3 sequence reads: CASIHSGFAGELFF. The CDR3 coding sequence is TGTGCCAGCATACACTCAGGTTTCGCCGGGGAGCTGTTTTTT. The chain links TRBV7-9 to TRBJ2-2; D remains ambiguous. Trimming took 7 bases from V and 6 from J, leaving 15 bases between them. This CDR3 comprises 14 residues. Germline V gene lookup returns CDR1 SEHNR and CDR2 FQNEAQ (reference sequence).

V is TRBV19 and J is TRBJ2-5, with TRBD2 matching over 12 bases. Trimming at V came to 4 bases and at J to 4 bases, leaving 1 base not matched to a gene. CDR3 length: 14 residues. Germline CDR1 and CDR2: LNHDA and SQIVND (reference sequence). CDR3 sequence (DNA): TGTGCCAGTAGTACTAGCGGGGGGGCAGAGACCCAGTACTTC. Amino acid sequence: CASSTSGGAETQYF.

The rearrangement uses TRBV30 and TRBJ1-5; possibly TRBD1 for D (5 bases). The ends were cut back, 2 bases at V and 6 bases at J, with 14 bases in the middle. CDR1 and CDR2 (germline): GTSNPN, SVGIG (reference sequence). The CDR3 is 14 amino acids. The CDR3 DNA reads TGTGCCTGGAGTATGTGGGGGGAGGGTCAGCCCCAGCATTTT. Amino acids: CAWSMWGEGQPQHF.

The chain is built from TRBV4-2 and TRBJ2-4; possibly TRBD1 for D (6 bases). CDR1 is LGHNA, CDR2 YNFKEQ, per germline. This CDR3 comprises 17 residues. V was cut by 0 bases and J by 0 bases, with 12 bases left in between. CDR3 in DNA: TGTGCCAGCAGCCAAGATTGGACAGCCTTAGCCAAAAACATTCAGTACTTC. It is translated as CASSQDWTALAKNIQYF.

V usage is TRBV14 and J usage is TRBJ2-1; 8 bases fit TRBD2. This CDR3 spans 17 amino acids. Germline V gives CDR1 SGHDN, CDR2 FVKESK. Germline trimming cut 0 bases from V and 0 bases from J; bases unmatched to any gene: 4. The CDR3 spells CASSQDWAGGSYNEQFF. CDR3 nucleotide sequence: TGTGCCAGCAGCCAAGACTGGGCGGGGGGCTCCTACAATGAGCAGTTCTTC.

The rearrangement uses TRBV2 and TRBJ2-2; D possibly matches TRBD1 or TRBD2 (5 bases each). V lost 8 bases to trimming and J lost 0 bases, with 19 bases between them. Germline V CDR1 and CDR2: SNHLY, FYNNEI. CDR3 length: 17 residues. The chain's CDR3 is CASGLIGAGSNTGELFF. CDR3 in DNA: TGTGCCAGCGGTTTAATCGGGGCGGGCTCGAACACCGGGGAGCTGTTTTTT.

This clone ranks as medium-sized. The V and J genes are TRBV7-6 and TRBJ1-6, with unresolved D. Germline values: CDR1 SGHVS, CDR2 FNYEAQ. The CDR3 spans 16 residues. Trimming left V 4 bases short and J 11 bases short, with 21 bases between. For the CDR3, the DNA is TGTGCCAGCAGCTCAATCAAGGCCGCGGTTTGGGCACCCCTCCACTTT. Translated, it gives CASSSIKAAVWAPLHF.

The chain uses TRBV13 and TRBJ1-3; D call uncertain. The CDR3 extends over 15 amino acids. In germline, CDR1 is PRHDT, CDR2 FYEKMQ (reference sequence). V was pared by 0 bases and J by 1 base, with 7 bases between. This chain's CDR3 is CASSLGTPSGNTIYF. The CDR3 coding sequence is TGTGCCAGCAGCTTAGGGACACCTTCTGGAAACACCATATATTTT.